This T cell receptor beta chain was sequenced during a study of OX40 agonist ivuxolimab in advanced cancers. Repertoires were generated with immunoSEQ multiplex PCR, while TCRdb's copy carries only in-frame clones and drops some. This table holds about 64,000 clones, 84% found once. There are 17 residues in the CDR3. J was trimmed by 0 bases and V by 1 base; bases with no gene match: 6. From germline, CDR1 is SGHKS and CDR2 YYEKEE (reference sequence). This chain joins TRBV5-5 and TRBJ2-3; 9 bases align to TRBD2. This receptor was obtained from an adult with an advanced solid tumor such as melanoma, head and neck, liver or kidney cancer. The material was CD4+ or CD8+ T cells sorted from blood, obtained in a trial of the OX40 agonist ivuxolimab. CDR3 residues: CASSLPLAGSSTDTQYF. The CDR3 nucleotides are TGTGCCAGCAGCTTGCCTCTAGCGGGATCTAGCACAGATACGCAGTATTTT.